This record looks at one TCR beta chain sequence and its context. There is no known antigen for this receptor. Library method: 5' RACE. Preparation of each TCR library used around 3.5 ug of total RNA. For each sample, cDNA was synthesized in eight separate reactions using SMARTScribe reverse transcriptase. During cDNA synthesis, template switching introduced unique molecular identifiers that contained a 6-nucleotide sample barcode. TCRalpha and TCRbeta cDNA was amplified in two nested PCRs of approximately 17 and 9 cycles, and bead purification was carried out after each PCR. Before amplification, cDNA was treated with uracil DNA-glycosylase and purified using the QIAquick PCR purification kit. In the second PCR, Illumina TruSeq-compatible adapters and sample-specific barcodes were added. Library quality and concentration were assessed using TapeStation and Qubit, and 5 ng of each library was pooled. Pooled libraries were sequenced on an Illumina HiSeq2500 single-index Rapid Run with 2 x 100 bp reads and custom sequencing primers. In the authors' own workflow: PCR and sequencing errors were corrected by UMI-based consensus assembly using MiGEC version 1.2.6. MiXCR version 2.1.1 handled V(D)J alignment, clonotype assembly and CDR3 extraction. To normalise gene usage, clonotype sharing and MAIT/NKT TCR abundance, the analysis used the top 1000, 10 000 and 20 000 clonotypes per sample. After downsampling to 27 000 UMIs, diversity was calculated as the inverse Simpson index using the vegan R package. Statistical testing used paired Mann-Whitney U tests on the discordant twin pairs and applied Benjamini-Hochberg correction for multiple testing. TCRdb reprocessed the reads into one record per CDR3 protein sequence, lacking DNA. TCRdb's processing, not the authors', yielded these V and J calls. The table kept for this sample lists roughly 320,000 distinct CDR3 sequences. The ten most abundant clones make up less than 6.5% of the sample.

This specimen comes from a study of monozygotic twins with inflammatory bowel disease (dated by TCRdb to the late 2010s). For context, the study as a whole: The full study comprised some 30 monozygotic twin pairs: nine German pairs (four IBD-concordant, five IBD-discordant) and 19 IBD-discordant Danish pairs. Disease-associated traits were sought mainly through comparisons between IBD patients and their genetically identical healthy co-twins within discordant pairs. Each individual had, on average, about 151 000 unique TCRalpha sequences and 181 000 unique TCRbeta sequences available for analysis.

From each donor, a roughly 2.5 ml peripheral blood sample was collected into PAXgene tubes and stored at -80 degrees C. Total RNA was isolated from whole blood with the PAXgene blood miRNA kit on an automated QIAcube, without T cell sorting. Peripheral blood from monozygotic twin pairs who were concordant or discordant for inflammatory bowel disease underwent deep TCRalpha and TCRbeta repertoire profiling using unique molecular barcoding. Smoking habits were recorded for all twin pairs, with individuals classified as current, former or never smokers. CDR1 and CDR2, per the germline V gene, are MDHEN and SYDVKM. The CDR3 covers 15 residues, taking in both the cysteine and the phenylalanine. No coding sequence is recorded. Overall results and qualifications from the work: The results gave no support for a single strong signal or clonotype linked to IBD. Different T cell subtypes could not be distinguished in the analysis. IBD patients shared fewer clonotypes with other individuals than healthy twins did, most markedly in patients showing signs of disease activity. Measured by the inverse Simpson index, TCRbeta repertoire diversity was lower in IBD patients than in their healthy co-twins. Because patients were on differing immunosuppressive treatments, the repertoires may have picked up extra background noise and inter-individual variability. Concordant and discordant twins showed no difference in repertoire similarity, possibly because of limited statistical power.

Material for sequencing was blood. The sequence derives from a human donor with ulcerative colitis or Crohn's disease, or a healthy co-twin of an affected twin (not recorded which). The chain links TRBV28 with TRBJ1-4; lacking DNA, the TRBD1 call made by TCRdb goes unchecked. The CDR3 corresponds to CASHGTGGINEKLFF.